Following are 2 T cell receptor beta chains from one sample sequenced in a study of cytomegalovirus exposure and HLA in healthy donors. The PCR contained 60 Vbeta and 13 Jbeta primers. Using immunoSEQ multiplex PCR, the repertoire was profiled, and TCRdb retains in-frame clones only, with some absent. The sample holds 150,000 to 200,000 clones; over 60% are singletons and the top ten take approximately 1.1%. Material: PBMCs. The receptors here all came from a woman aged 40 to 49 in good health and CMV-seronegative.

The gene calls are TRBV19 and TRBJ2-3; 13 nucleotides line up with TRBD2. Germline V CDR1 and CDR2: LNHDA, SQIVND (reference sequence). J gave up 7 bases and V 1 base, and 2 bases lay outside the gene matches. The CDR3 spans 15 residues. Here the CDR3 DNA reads TGTGCCAGTAGTATAGGGACTAGCGGGAGTCATACGCAGTATTTT. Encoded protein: CASSIGTSGSHTQYF.

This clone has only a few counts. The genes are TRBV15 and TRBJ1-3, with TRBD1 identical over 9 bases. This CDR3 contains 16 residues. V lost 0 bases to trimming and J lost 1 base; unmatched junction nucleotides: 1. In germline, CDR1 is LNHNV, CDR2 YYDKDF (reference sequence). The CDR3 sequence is CATSRDGTGSGNTIYF. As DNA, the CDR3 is TGTGCCACCAGCAGAGACGGGACAGGGTCTGGAAACACCATATATTTT.